This paragraph reports one T cell receptor beta chain. Its antigen is not known. Whereas donors were nominally healthy upon sampling, unrecorded immune exposures were probable. The data are from a study of cytomegalovirus exposure and HLA in healthy donors. CDR1 is SGDLS, CDR2 YYNGEE, per germline. The CDR3 runs 15 residues. V was trimmed by 4 bases and J by 5 bases, leaving 13 bases between them. PCR was performed using 60 Vbeta and 13 Jbeta primers. Sequencing used immunoSEQ multiplex PCR; TCRdb keeps in-frame clones, though not all of them. The sample has roughly 120,000 clones. Overall study results and limits: Later on, analysis showed that most CMV-associated TCR beta chains appeared to be HLA-restricted. The study recorded 150 to 200 TCR beta chains that were cytomegalovirus-associated. Later analysis placed DRB1 highest and HLA-C lowest in TCR association rates, which differed by HLA locus.

This sequence joins TRBV9 and TRBJ1-6; possible D gene TRBD1, 5 bases. This TCR came from a man between 18 and 29 years old in good health and CMV-seronegative. The sequencing input was PBMCs. CDR3 coding DNA: TGTGCCAGCAGCACGACAGACAGCAATAATTCACCCCTCCACTTT. This gives the protein CASSTTDSNNSPLHF.